Only a few counts were recorded for the clone carrying this T cell receptor (beta chain). One entry per CDR3 protein results from TCRdb running MiXCR on the 5' RACE reads. The table records approximately 50,000 distinct CDR3 sequences, over 12% of them present only once. This record comes from a study of T cells of healthy individuals. With 6 bases removed from V and 10 bases from J, the gap between germline ends came to 18 bases. The CDR3 spans 12 residues. In germline, CDR1 is DFQATT, CDR2 SNEGSKA (reference sequence). The V and J genes are TRBV20-1 and TRBJ2-5; either TRBD1 or TRBD2 may fit D (5 bases each). The source of this sequence is a human donor in good health. CDR3 region: CSAPGTLLNQYF. CDR3 coding DNA: TGCAGTGCACCCGGGACCCTCTTGAACCAGTACTTC.